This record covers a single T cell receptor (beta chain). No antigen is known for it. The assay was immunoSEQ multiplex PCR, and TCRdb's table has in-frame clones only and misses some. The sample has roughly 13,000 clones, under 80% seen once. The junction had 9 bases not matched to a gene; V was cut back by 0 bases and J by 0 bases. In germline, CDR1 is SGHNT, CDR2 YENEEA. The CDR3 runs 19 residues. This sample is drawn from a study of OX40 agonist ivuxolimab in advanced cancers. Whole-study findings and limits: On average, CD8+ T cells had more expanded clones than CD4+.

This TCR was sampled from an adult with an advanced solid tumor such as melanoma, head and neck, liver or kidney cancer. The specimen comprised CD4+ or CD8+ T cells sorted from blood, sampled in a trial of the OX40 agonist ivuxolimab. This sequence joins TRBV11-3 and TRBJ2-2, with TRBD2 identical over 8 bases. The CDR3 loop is CASSLELPTSDSNTGELFF. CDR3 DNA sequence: TGTGCCAGCAGCTTAGAGCTACCGACTAGCGATTCGAACACCGGGGAGCTGTTTTTT.